This entry concerns a single T cell receptor (beta chain). The data stem from a study of T-cell memory formation after mild COVID-19. Study background: The study found TCR clusters largely donor specific.

TCRdb independently ran MiXCR on the 5' RACE reads; one entry per CDR3 protein. The sample has hundreds of thousands of distinct CDR3 sequences, about a fifth seen once. Sequencing was done on a sample of PBMCs or a T cell subset sorted from them (not recorded which). The clonotype originates from an adult woman who had mild COVID-19 (a few samples of this study predate the infection). Cell type and time point are not known.

CDR3 protein: CASSLRQGRPGANVLTF. In DNA form, the CDR3 reads TGTGCCAGCAGCTTGAGGCAGGGGCGCCCTGGGGCCAACGTCCTGACTTTC. V gene TRBV5-4 combines with J gene TRBJ2-6; D is possibly TRBD1 (6 bases). CDR3 length equals 17 residues. Trimming left V 1 base short and J 2 bases short, with 13 bases between. CDR1 is SGHNT and CDR2 is YYREEE in the germline V gene (reference sequence).